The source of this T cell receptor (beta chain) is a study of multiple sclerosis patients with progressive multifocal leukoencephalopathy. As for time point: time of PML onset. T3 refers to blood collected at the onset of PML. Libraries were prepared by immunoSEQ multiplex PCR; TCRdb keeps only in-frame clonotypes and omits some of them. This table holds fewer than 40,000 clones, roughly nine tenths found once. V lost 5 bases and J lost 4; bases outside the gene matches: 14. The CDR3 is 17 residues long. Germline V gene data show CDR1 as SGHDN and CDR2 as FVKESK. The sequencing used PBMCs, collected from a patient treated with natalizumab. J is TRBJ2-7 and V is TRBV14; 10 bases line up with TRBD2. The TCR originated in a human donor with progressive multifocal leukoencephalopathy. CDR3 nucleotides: TGTGCCAGCAGCTCCAACAACTGGCTAGCGGGAGTGTACGAGCAGTACTTC. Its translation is CASSSNNWLAGVYEQYF.